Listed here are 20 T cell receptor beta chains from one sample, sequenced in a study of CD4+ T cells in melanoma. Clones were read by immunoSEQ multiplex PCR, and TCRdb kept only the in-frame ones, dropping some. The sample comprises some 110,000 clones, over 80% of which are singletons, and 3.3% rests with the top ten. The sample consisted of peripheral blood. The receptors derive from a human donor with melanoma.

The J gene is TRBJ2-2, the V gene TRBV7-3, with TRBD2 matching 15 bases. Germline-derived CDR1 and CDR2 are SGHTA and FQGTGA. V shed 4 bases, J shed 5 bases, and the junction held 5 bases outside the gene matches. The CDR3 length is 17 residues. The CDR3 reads CASSYGLAGGRTGELFF. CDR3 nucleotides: TGTGCCAGCAGCTACGGACTAGCGGGGGGGCGGACCGGGGAGCTGTTTTTT.

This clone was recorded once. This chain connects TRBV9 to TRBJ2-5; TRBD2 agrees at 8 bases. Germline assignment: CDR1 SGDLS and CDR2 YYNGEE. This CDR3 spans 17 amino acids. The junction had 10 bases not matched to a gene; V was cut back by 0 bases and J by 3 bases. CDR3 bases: TGTGCCAGCAGCGTAGGTAGACGGGGGGGCATAGAAGAGACCCAGTACTTC. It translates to CASSVGRRGGIEETQYF.

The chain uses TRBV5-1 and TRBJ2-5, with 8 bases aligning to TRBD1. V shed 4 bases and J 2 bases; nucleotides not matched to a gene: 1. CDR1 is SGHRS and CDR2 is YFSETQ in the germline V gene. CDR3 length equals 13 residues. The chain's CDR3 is CASSRDRQETQYF. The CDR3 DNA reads TGCGCCAGCAGCCGGGACAGGCAAGAGACCCAGTACTTC.

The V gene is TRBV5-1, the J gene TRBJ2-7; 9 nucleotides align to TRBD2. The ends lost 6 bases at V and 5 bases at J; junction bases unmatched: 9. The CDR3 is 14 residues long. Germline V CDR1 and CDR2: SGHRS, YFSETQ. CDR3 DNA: TGCGCCAGCACCGCGGGAGGGCCAGTCGACGAGCAGTACTTC. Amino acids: CASTAGGPVDEQYF.

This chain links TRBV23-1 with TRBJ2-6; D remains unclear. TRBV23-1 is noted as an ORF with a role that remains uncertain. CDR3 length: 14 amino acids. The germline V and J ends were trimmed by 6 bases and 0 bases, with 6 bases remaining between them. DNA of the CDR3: TGCGCCAGCAGGAATTTCTCTGGGGCCAACGTCCTGACTTTC. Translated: CASRNFSGANVLTF.

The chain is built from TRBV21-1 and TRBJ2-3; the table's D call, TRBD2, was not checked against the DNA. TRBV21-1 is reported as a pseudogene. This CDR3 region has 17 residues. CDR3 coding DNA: TGTGCCAGCAGCAAAGTGAGATCCGGTCTGAAGTGGGATACGCAGTATTTT. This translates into CASSKVRSGLKWDTQYF.

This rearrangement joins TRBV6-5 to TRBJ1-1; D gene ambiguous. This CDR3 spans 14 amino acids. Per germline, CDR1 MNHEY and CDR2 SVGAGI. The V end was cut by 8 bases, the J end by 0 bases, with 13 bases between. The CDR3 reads CASRMRRVNTEAFF. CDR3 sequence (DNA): TGTGCCAGCCGGATGCGGCGGGTGAACACTGAAGCTTTCTTT.

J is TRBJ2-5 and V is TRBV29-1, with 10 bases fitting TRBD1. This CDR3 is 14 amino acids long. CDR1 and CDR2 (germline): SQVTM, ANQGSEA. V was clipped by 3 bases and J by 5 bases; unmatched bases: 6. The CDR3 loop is CSVDDRGLGETQYF. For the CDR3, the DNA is TGCAGCGTTGACGACAGGGGGCTTGGGGAGACCCAGTACTTC.

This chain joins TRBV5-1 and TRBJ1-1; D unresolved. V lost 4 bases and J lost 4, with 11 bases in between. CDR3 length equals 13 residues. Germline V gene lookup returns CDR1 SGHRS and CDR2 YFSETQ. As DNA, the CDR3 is TGCGCCAGCAGCACCGCTTCGACCACTGAAGCTTTCTTT. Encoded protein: CASSTASTTEAFF.

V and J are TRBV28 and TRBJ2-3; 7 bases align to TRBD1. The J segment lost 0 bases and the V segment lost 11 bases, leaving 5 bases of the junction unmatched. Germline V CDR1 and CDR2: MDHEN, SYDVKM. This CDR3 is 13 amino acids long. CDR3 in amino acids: CAGRQGSTDTQYF. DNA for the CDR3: TGTGCCGGCCGACAGGGAAGCACAGATACGCAGTATTTT.

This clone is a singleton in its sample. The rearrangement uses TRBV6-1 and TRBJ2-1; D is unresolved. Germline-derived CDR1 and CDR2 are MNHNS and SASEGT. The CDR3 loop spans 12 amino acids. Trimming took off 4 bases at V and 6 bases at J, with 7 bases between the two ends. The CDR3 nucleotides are TGTGCCAGCAGTGGGATTTCCAATGAGCAGTTCTTC. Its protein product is CASSGISNEQFF.

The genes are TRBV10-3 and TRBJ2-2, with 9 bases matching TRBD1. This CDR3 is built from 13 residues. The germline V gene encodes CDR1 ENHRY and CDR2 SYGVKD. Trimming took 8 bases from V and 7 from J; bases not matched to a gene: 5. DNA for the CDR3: TGTGCCATCCGGACAGGGGACGGCGGGGAGCTGTTTTTT. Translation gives CAIRTGDGGELFF.

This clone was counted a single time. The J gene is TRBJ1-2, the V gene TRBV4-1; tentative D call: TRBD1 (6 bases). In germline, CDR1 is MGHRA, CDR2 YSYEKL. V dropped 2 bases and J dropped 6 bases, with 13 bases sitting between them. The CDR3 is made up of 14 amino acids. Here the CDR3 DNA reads TGCGCCAGCAGCCAACGGGGGCAACTGGATGGCTACACCTTC. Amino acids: CASSQRGQLDGYTF.

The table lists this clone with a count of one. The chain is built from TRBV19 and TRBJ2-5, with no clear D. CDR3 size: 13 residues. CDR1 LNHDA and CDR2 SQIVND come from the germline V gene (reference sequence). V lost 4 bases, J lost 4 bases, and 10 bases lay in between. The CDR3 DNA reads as TGTGCCAGTAGTACCCAGTCGGGAGAGACCCAGTACTTC. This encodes CASSTQSGETQYF.

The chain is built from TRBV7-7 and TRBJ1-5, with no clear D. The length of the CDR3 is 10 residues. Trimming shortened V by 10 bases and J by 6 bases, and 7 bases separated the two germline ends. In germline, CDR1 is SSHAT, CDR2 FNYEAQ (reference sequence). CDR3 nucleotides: TGTGCCACCCAAAGTCAGCCCCAGCATTTT. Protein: CATQSQPQHF.

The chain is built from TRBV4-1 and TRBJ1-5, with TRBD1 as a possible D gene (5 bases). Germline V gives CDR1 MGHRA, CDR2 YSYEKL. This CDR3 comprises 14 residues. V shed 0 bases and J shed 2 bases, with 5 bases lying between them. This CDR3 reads CASSQEGGNQPQHF. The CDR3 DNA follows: TGCGCCAGCAGCCAAGAGGGGGGCAATCAGCCCCAGCATTTT.

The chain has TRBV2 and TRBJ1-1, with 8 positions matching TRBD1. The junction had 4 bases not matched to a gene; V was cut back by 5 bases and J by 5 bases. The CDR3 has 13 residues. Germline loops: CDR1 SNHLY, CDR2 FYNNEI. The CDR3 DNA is TGTGCCAGCAGTCAGGGGGCAGGTACTGAAGCTTTCTTT. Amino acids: CASSQGAGTEAFF.

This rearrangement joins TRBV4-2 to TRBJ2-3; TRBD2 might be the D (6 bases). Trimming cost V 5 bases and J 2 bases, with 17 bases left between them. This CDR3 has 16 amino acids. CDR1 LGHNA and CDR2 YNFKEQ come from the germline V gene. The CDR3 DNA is TGTGCCAGCAGCGCGGGCGGGGCTCTGATCACAGATACGCAGTATTTT. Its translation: CASSAGGALITDTQYF.

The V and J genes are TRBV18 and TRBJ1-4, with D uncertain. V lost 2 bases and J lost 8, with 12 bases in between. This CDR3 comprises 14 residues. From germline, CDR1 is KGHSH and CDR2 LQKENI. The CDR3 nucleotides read TGTGCCAGCTCACCATCCGCGTCTAGGGAAAAACTGTTTTTT. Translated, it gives CASSPSASREKLFF. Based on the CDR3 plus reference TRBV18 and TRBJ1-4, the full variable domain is NAGVMQNPRHLVRRRGQEARLRCSPMKGHSHVYWYRQLPEEGLKFMVYLQKENIIDESGMPKERFSAEFPKEGPSILRIQQVVRGDSAAYFCASSPSASREKLFFGSGTQLSVL.

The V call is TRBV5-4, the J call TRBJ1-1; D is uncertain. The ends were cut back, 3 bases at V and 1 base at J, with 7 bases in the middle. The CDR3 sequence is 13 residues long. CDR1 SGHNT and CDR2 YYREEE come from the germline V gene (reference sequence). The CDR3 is CASSYQGNTEAFF. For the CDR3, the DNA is TGTGCCAGCAGCTACCAAGGGAACACTGAAGCTTTCTTT.